The 5 T cell receptor beta chains below all came from one sample that was sequenced in a study of blood T cell repertoires in COVID-19. Repertoires were generated with immunoSEQ multiplex PCR, while TCRdb's copy carries only in-frame clones and drops some. The table shows approximately 60,000 clones, with more than 65% occurring only once. What was sequenced was peripheral blood. These receptors all come from a woman at least 80 years old with active or convalescent COVID-19.

The chain combines TRBV19 with TRBJ2-7; the D gene is possibly TRBD1 (6 bases). Trimming removed 8 bases at V and 2 bases at J, with 19 bases between. The germline gives CDR1 LNHDA, CDR2 SQIVND (reference sequence). The CDR3 totals 15 residues. CDR3 amino acids: CASRTVDSGPYEQYF. In DNA form, the CDR3 reads TGTGCCAGTCGGACAGTTGACAGTGGCCCCTACGAGCAGTACTTC.

The chain links TRBV7-2 to TRBJ1-5; maybe TRBD1 (5 bases). Germline V gene data show CDR1 as SGHTA and CDR2 as FQGNSA. V lost 4 bases, J lost 1 base, and 11 bases lay in between. The CDR3 loop spans 15 amino acids. The CDR3 sequence is CASSWTSGSNQPQHF. CDR3 nucleotide sequence: TGTGCCAGCAGCTGGACATCAGGCAGCAATCAGCCCCAGCATTTT.

This chain uses TRBV6-5 with TRBJ1-2; a weak D match, TRBD1 (6 bases). CDR1 is MNHEY and CDR2 is SVGAGI in the germline V gene. V lost 0 bases, J lost 0 bases, and 8 bases lay in between. The CDR3 is 15 residues long. CDR3 nucleotides: TGTGCCAGCAGTTACTCGGACAGATCTAACTATGGCTACACCTTC. Translated: CASSYSDRSNYGYTF.

The genes are TRBV27 and TRBJ2-1; TRBD2 matches 8 bases. CDR3 length: 13 amino acids. Germline V gene lookup returns CDR1 MNHEY and CDR2 SMNVEV (reference sequence). The V and J ends lost 6 bases and 8 bases, in that order; junction bases with no gene match: 6. CDR3 region: CASRGLALHEQFF. In DNA, the CDR3 is TGTGCCAGCAGAGGACTAGCCTTGCATGAGCAGTTCTTC.

The gene calls are TRBV6-5 and TRBJ2-7; 7 bases agree with TRBD1. CDR1 and CDR2 from the germline V gene are MNHEY and SVGAGI. The CDR3 length is 15 residues. V dropped 8 bases and J dropped 2; count of bases not matched to a gene: 12. CDR3 protein: CASAKGTALTYEQYF. The CDR3 nucleotides are TGTGCCAGCGCAAAGGGGACAGCTCTCACCTACGAGCAGTACTTC.